This T cell receptor (beta chain) was observed in a study of shared clonotypes between healthy human individuals. Study observations and caveats: Generation probability values for non-shared clonotypes were lower than those for clonotypes shared by all four donors. Genetic and exposure-history diversity was limited by the few donors.

V shed 3 bases and J shed 4 bases, with 15 bases lying between them. This CDR3 is built from 15 residues. In germline, CDR1 is ENHRY, CDR2 SYGVKD. Points on this clone: What it recognizes is unknown.

Naive CD4+ cells were CD45RA-selected; the remaining cells were memory. In the sorted-subset replicate PCRs, around 0.2 ug DNA, 30,000 or so T cell genomes, was used. TCRdb's copy holds only in-frame clones and misses some; the assay was immunoSEQ multiplex PCR. The repertoire includes 330,000 or so clones, around 74% of them detected once, and approximately 10% sits in the top ten. The sequenced sample was memory CD4+ T cells sorted from blood. Described subset: CD45RA-negative fraction. The clonotype originates from a man aged 30-40 years in good health. The V and J genes are TRBV10-3 and TRBJ2-5; D is possibly TRBD1 (6 bases). This CDR3 reads CAISDGGTGLETQYF. In DNA form, the CDR3 reads TGTGCCATCAGTGATGGAGGCACAGGGTTAGAGACCCAGTACTTC.